This T cell receptor (beta chain) was obtained from a study of control samples from healthy donors and cancer patients. Trimming pared 7 bases from V and 4 bases from J, leaving 13 bases between. Germline CDR1 reads SGHAT; CDR2 reads FQNNGV. This CDR3 has 13 amino acids. Measured with immunoSEQ multiplex PCR; TCRdb has only the in-frame clones, and not every one. The sample yields about 92,000 clones, roughly four fifths seen once. The sequencing input was blood. The rearrangement links TRBV11-2 to TRBJ2-5; D perhaps matches TRBD1 (5 bases). The origin of this receptor is a woman aged 55-70 years in good health. The CDR3 nucleotides are TGTGCCAGCACCTGGGGCAGTGCAGAGACCCAGTACTTC. It specifies CASTWGSAETQYF.